This T cell receptor (beta chain) emerged from a study of T cell responses to AZD1222 COVID-19 vaccine. Whole-study findings and limits: Among the donors, most were white British and more were female, and clonal diversity was possibly underestimated. Repertoire sampling occurred only after the peak T cell response. Unmutated regions of variants are reportedly targeted by nearly half of spike-specific TCRs.

The CDR3 consists of 16 residues. Germline V CDR1 and CDR2: MDHEN, SYDVKM. Trimming removed 2 bases at V and 1 base at J, with 12 bases between. In regard to this clone: Its matching antigen is unknown.

Profiled with immunoSEQ multiplex PCR; TCRdb holds only in-frame clones, not every one. Among about 110,000 clones listed, approximately 89% were seen once. The sequence was collected from an adult in good health. The chain employs TRBV28 and TRBJ2-4; the D gene is possibly TRBD2 (7 bases). Sequencing was performed on peripheral blood, taken on day 0 of MenACWY control vaccination. CDR3 amino acids: CASSLGGASAKNIQYF. CDR3 nucleotide sequence: TGTGCCAGCAGTTTAGGGGGGGCCTCGGCCAAAAACATTCAGTACTTC.